A single sample is the source of the 25 T cell receptor beta chains below, sequenced in a study of cytomegalovirus exposure and HLA in healthy donors (dated by TCRdb to about 2017). Library method: the immunoSEQ multiplex PCR assay. For the multiplex PCR, a mixture combining 60 forward primers for TCR Vbeta segments and 13 reverse primers for TCR Jbeta segments was used. Not all clones reach the TCRdb copy of this immuneACCESS table, which keeps in-frame sequences only. Checked studies attribute under half of the gap to unresolved V genes and leave the rest unexplained. The sample table shows 120,000 or so clones, and roughly 80% are seen once. Jointly, the top ten make up roughly 3.6% of the sample. The source material was PBMCs. The source is a man aged 30-40 years in good health and CMV-seronegative.

The chain uses TRBV5-8 and TRBJ1-6; 8 bases are shared with TRBD1. The CDR3 length is 16 residues. J gave up 10 bases and V 5 bases, and 14 bases lay outside the gene matches. In germline, CDR1 is SGHTS, CDR2 YDEGEE. The CDR3 bases are TGTGCCAGCAGTCATCGGCCAGGGGGCCTGGGCTCACCCCTCCACTTT. Encoded protein: CASSHRPGGLGSPLHF.

This clone has more than one count but fewer than ten. This chain connects TRBV29-1 to TRBJ2-1; weak D call: TRBD1 (5 bases). From germline, CDR1 is SQVTM and CDR2 ANQGSEA. This CDR3 comprises 11 residues. V gave up 5 bases and J gave up 6 bases, with 8 bases separating them. The DNA for the CDR3 is TGCAGCGTTCGACAGCTCAATGAGCAGTTCTTC. It is translated as CSVRQLNEQFF.

V and J are TRBV5-1 and TRBJ1-2; 10 positions agree with TRBD1. The CDR3 runs 14 residues. Unmatched junction bases numbered 7, after V lost 3 bases and J lost 8 bases. CDR1 and CDR2 from the germline V gene are SGHRS and YFSETQ. The CDR3 reads CASSSPGQGKGYTF. CDR3 nucleotides: TGCGCCAGCAGCTCGCCGGGACAGGGGAAGGGCTACACCTTC.

V usage is TRBV15 and J usage is TRBJ2-7; weak D call: TRBD1 (5 bases). The germline V gene encodes CDR1 LNHNV and CDR2 YYDKDF (reference sequence). V dropped 4 bases and J dropped 3 bases, with 10 bases sitting between them. The CDR3 is 13 amino acids. CDR3 in amino acids: CATSIQGGYEQYF. The CDR3 nucleotides are TGTGCCACCAGCATTCAGGGTGGCTACGAGCAGTACTTC.

V is TRBV28 and J is TRBJ1-1; the D is unclear. The CDR3 has 13 residues. From germline, CDR1 is MDHEN and CDR2 SYDVKM. V lost 2 bases to trimming and J lost 1 base, with 5 bases between them. CDR3 sequence (DNA): TGTGCCAGCAGTTTACCGGGGAACACTGAAGCTTTCTTT. Amino acids: CASSLPGNTEAFF.

A single count supports this clone. The chain joins TRBV4-1 to TRBJ1-2, with 7 nucleotides matching TRBD1. CDR3 size: 19 residues. Trimming took 1 base from V and 2 from J; bases not matched to a gene: 16. Germline V gives CDR1 MGHRA, CDR2 YSYEKL. CDR3 coding DNA: TGCGCCAGCAGCCAAGTGTTCGACAGGGTCGGCGTAACCAACTATGGCTACACCTTC. As protein: CASSQVFDRVGVTNYGYTF.

The rearrangement uses TRBV19 and TRBJ2-5; TRBD1 matches at 10 bases. Unmatched junction bases numbered 1, after V lost 1 base and J lost 5 bases. There are 14 residues in the CDR3. Germline lookup yields CDR1 LNHDA and CDR2 SQIVND (reference sequence). The CDR3 DNA is TGTGCCAGTAGTATAGGACAGGGGGCCGAGACCCAGTACTTC. It is translated as CASSIGQGAETQYF.

The genes are TRBV27 and TRBJ1-1; D might be TRBD1 (6 bases). Germline-derived CDR1 and CDR2 are MNHEY and SMNVEV (reference sequence). Trimming removed 8 bases from V and 1 base from J, with 17 bases in between. The CDR3 has 15 residues. CDR3 bases: TGTGCCAGCTTCGAATGGGGCAGGGGGAACACTGAAGCTTTCTTT. It is translated as CASFEWGRGNTEAFF.

The chain links TRBV6-6 to TRBJ2-5; 11 nucleotides match TRBD1. Losses at the gene ends were 3 bases for V and 5 bases for J; bases not matched to a gene: 2. CDR3 size: 14 residues. Germline CDR1 is MNHNY and CDR2 is SVGAGI (reference sequence). The CDR3 nucleotides are TGTGCCAGCAGTTATGGACAGGGGGCTGAGACCCAGTACTTC. It encodes CASSYGQGAETQYF.

V and J are TRBV7-3 and TRBJ2-3, with 8 bases lining up with TRBD1. The CDR3 sequence is 15 residues long. From germline, CDR1 is SGHTA and CDR2 FQGTGA. The ends lost 5 bases at V and 5 bases at J; junction bases unmatched: 9. The CDR3 DNA reads as TGTGCCAGCAGCCCGCAGGGGGCCCAGAAAGATACGCAGTATTTT. Protein product: CASSPQGAQKDTQYF.

The gene calls are TRBV5-1 and TRBJ1-5; 10 bases are shared with TRBD1. This CDR3 spans 16 amino acids. With 4 bases clipped from V and 4 bases from J, the junction kept 8 bases outside the gene matches. The germline gives CDR1 SGHRS, CDR2 YFSETQ. The CDR3 region is CASSPGQGVLNQPQHF. The CDR3 nucleotides are TGCGCCAGCAGCCCTGGACAGGGGGTGCTTAATCAGCCCCAGCATTTT.

J is TRBJ2-1 and V is TRBV5-4; the match to TRBD2 covers 16 bases. Germline lookup yields CDR1 SGHNT and CDR2 YYREEE (reference sequence). The CDR3 length is 16 residues. J gave up 9 bases and V 3 bases, and 6 bases lay outside the gene matches. CDR3 amino acids: CASSWGLAGGRSEQFF. The CDR3 region has the DNA TGTGCCAGCAGCTGGGGACTAGCGGGGGGGCGGAGTGAGCAGTTCTTC.

This clone was seen a few times. This rearrangement joins TRBV19 to TRBJ2-2; D is undetermined. Trimming removed 4 bases at V and 4 bases at J, with 7 bases between. CDR3 length equals 13 residues. Germline V gene data show CDR1 as LNHDA and CDR2 as SQIVND (reference sequence). Here the CDR3 DNA reads TGTGCCAGTAGTAAACAGACCACCGGGGAGCTGTTTTTT. This gives the protein CASSKQTTGELFF. The full variable domain, its missing parts supplied by reference TRBV19 and TRBJ2-2, is DGGITQSPKYLFRKEGQNVTLSCEQNLNHDAMYWYRQDPGQGLRLIYYSQIVNDFQKGDIAEGYSVSREKKESFPLTVTSAQKNPTAFYLCASSKQTTGELFFGEGSRLTVL.

This clone was seen more than once but under ten times. This sequence joins TRBV5-4 and TRBJ2-7, with a possible D match to TRBD2 (5 bases). The germline V gene encodes CDR1 SGHNT and CDR2 YYREEE (reference sequence). V was trimmed by 0 bases and J by 7 bases, leaving 14 bases between them. The CDR3 length is 14 residues. The CDR3 loop reads CASSLDSLSGEQYF. CDR3 sequence (DNA): TGTGCCAGCAGCTTGGATTCTCTATCGGGGGAGCAGTACTTC. Variable domain in full (rest from reference TRBV5-4 and TRBJ2-7): ETGVTQSPTHLIKTRGQQVTLRCSSQSGHNTVSWYQQALGQGPQFIFQYYREEENGRGNFPPRFSGLQFPNYSSELNVNALELDDSALYLCASSLDSLSGEQYFGPGTRLTVT.

V gene TRBV5-1 combines with J gene TRBJ1-1; 10 nucleotides match TRBD1. Germline V gene lookup returns CDR1 SGHRS and CDR2 YFSETQ. The CDR3 is made up of 14 amino acids. Losses at the gene ends were 1 base for V and 6 bases for J; bases not matched to a gene: 3. The chain's CDR3 is CASSLRQGAAEAFF. The CDR3 DNA is TGCGCCAGCAGCTTGAGACAGGGGGCCGCTGAAGCTTTCTTT.

V usage is TRBV6-5 and J usage is TRBJ1-3, with 7 bases identical to TRBD1. The V gene's germline CDR1 is MNHEY and CDR2 SVGAGI. J was trimmed by 0 bases and V by 5 bases; bases with no gene match: 4. This CDR3 contains 15 residues. In nucleotides, the CDR3 is TGTGCCAGCAGTACGACAGGGACCTCTGGAAACACCATATATTTT. Translated, it gives CASSTTGTSGNTIYF.

This clone has only a few counts. The CDR3 loop reads CASSLEQGSTEAFF. The CDR3 DNA is TGTGCCAGCAGTTTAGAACAGGGGAGCACTGAAGCTTTCTTT. The gene calls are TRBV6-4 and TRBJ1-1; 7 bases are a match to TRBD1. With V trimmed by 5 bases and J by 4 bases, 7 bases remained unmatched. Germline V gene sequence: CDR1 MRHNA, CDR2 SNTAGT. The length of the CDR3 is 14 residues.

V gene TRBV27 combines with J gene TRBJ2-3; 9 bases agree with TRBD1. The CDR3 is made up of 16 amino acids. CDR1 MNHEY and CDR2 SMNVEV come from the germline V gene (reference sequence). The V gene end was trimmed by 6 bases and the J gene end by 2 bases; junction bases not matched to a gene: 9. The CDR3 DNA follows: TGTGCCAGCAGGACCTCGACAGGGGGGTTCACAGATACGCAGTATTTT. This codes for CASRTSTGGFTDTQYF.

The J gene is TRBJ2-7, the V gene TRBV6-6; 10 bases align to TRBD2. The J segment lost 3 bases and the V segment lost 6 bases, leaving 5 bases of the junction unmatched. The CDR3 runs 14 residues. Looked up from germline, CDR1 is MNHNY and CDR2 is SVGAGI (reference sequence). The CDR3 DNA follows: TGTGCCAGCAGAAGGACTAGCGGATTCTACGAGCAGTACTTC. It is translated as CASRRTSGFYEQYF.

J is TRBJ1-5 and V is TRBV30; D is unresolved. Germline loops: CDR1 GTSNPN, CDR2 SVGIG (reference sequence). There are 16 residues in the CDR3. V lost 2 bases and J lost 3, with 17 bases in between. The CDR3 here is CAWSLPRLLHNQPQHF. The CDR3 coding sequence is TGTGCCTGGAGTCTTCCTCGACTCCTCCACAATCAGCCCCAGCATTTT. Based on the CDR3 plus reference TRBV30 and TRBJ1-5, the full variable domain is SQTIHQWPATLVQPVGSPLSLECTVEGTSNPNLYWYRQAAGRGLQLLFYSVGIGQISSEVPQNLSASRPQDRQFILSSKKLLLSDSGFYLCAWSLPRLLHNQPQHFGDGTRLSIL.

The chain is built from TRBV6-4 and TRBJ2-1, with 8 nucleotides matching TRBD2. Germline V CDR1 and CDR2: MRHNA, SNTAGT. This CDR3 comprises 14 residues. V shed 6 bases and J 4 bases; nucleotides not matched to a gene: 5. Here the CDR3 reads CASRVIAGYNEQFF. DNA for the CDR3: TGTGCCAGCAGAGTAATAGCGGGATACAATGAGCAGTTCTTC.

V is TRBV7-6 and J is TRBJ2-5; D possibly corresponds to TRBD2 (6 bases). The J call may be wrong; the DNA end is better matched by TRBJ2-7. This CDR3 contains 16 residues. Per the germline V gene, CDR1 is SGHVS and CDR2 is FNYEAQ. CDR3 bases: TGTGCCAGCAGCTTAGCACCGGGACTCCTAGTAGGCGAGCAGTACTTC. It translates to CASSLAPGLLVGEQYF.

The chain uses TRBV5-1 and TRBJ2-7; TRBD1 aligns across 8 bases. The CDR3 consists of 13 residues. Germline-derived CDR1 and CDR2 are SGHRS and YFSETQ. V was clipped by 8 bases and J by 6 bases; unmatched bases: 10. The CDR3 loop reads CASWGTGVGEQYF. CDR3 nucleotides: TGCGCCAGTTGGGGGACAGGAGTCGGCGAGCAGTACTTC.

The chain is built from TRBV6-5 and TRBJ2-2; no clear D. Trimming pared 7 bases from V and 1 base from J, leaving 10 bases between. The CDR3 has 14 residues. CDR1 and CDR2 (germline): MNHEY, SVGAGI. CDR3 in DNA: TGTGCCAGCACTTTATGGCAGAACACCGGGGAGCTGTTTTTT. The encoded protein is CASTLWQNTGELFF.

The rearrangement links TRBV5-1 to TRBJ2-3; D may be TRBD2 (6 bases). Germline CDR1 SGHRS, CDR2 YFSETQ. CDR3 length: 15 amino acids. V was trimmed by 3 bases and J by 1 base, leaving 12 bases between them. The CDR3 DNA follows: TGCGCCAGCAGCTCACGGCCGGGGGGCACAGATACGCAGTATTTT. Translation gives CASSSRPGGTDTQYF.